A single sample gave rise to the 28 T cell receptor beta chains below, sequenced in a study of shared clonotypes between healthy human individuals. The table came from immunoSEQ multiplex PCR; TCRdb's copy has only in-frame clones and leaves some out. The repertoire holds 2.5 million or so clones, with around nine tenths as singletons. Sequenced input: naive CD4+ T cells sorted from blood. As for subset: CD45RA+ positively selected. These receptors were collected from a man aged 18 to 30 in good health.

As for this clone: The germline gene is not matched at one end of the junction; a read error may be the cause. Other DNA variants within this sample encode the same CDR3. The rearrangement links TRBV19 to TRBJ2-7; 7 bases fit TRBD1. The V gene's germline CDR1 is LNHDA and CDR2 SQIVND (reference sequence). The CDR3 is 14 residues long. The CDR3: CASSIVAGGYEQYF. DNA of the CDR3: TGTGCCAGTAGCATAGTGGCAGGGGGCTACGAGCAGTACTTC.

This chain connects TRBV10-1 to TRBJ2-3, with D perhaps assigned TRBD1 or TRBD2 (5 bases each). The V end was cut by 3 bases, the J end by 8 bases, with 12 bases between. Looked up from germline, CDR1 is WNHNN and CDR2 is SYGVQD (reference sequence). The CDR3 contains 13 residues. The chain's CDR3 is CASSEADDSTQYF. The CDR3 DNA reads TGCGCCAGCAGTGAAGCGGACGACAGTACGCAGTATTTT.

DNA for the CDR3: TGCAGTGCCTCCATGGGCGGTGAGCAGTTCTTC. Translation: CSASMGGEQFF. The gene calls are TRBV20-1 and TRBJ2-1; D gene ambiguous. Germline V CDR1 and CDR2: DFQATT, SNEGSKA (reference sequence). There are 11 residues in the CDR3. With 6 bases removed from V and 9 bases from J, the gap between germline ends came to 12 bases.

The rearrangement joins TRBV11-2 to TRBJ2-5, with a possible D match to TRBD1 (5 bases). Germline V gene sequence: CDR1 SGHAT, CDR2 FQNNGV. Trimming removed 3 bases at V and 3 bases at J, with 17 bases between. The CDR3 consists of 16 residues. CDR3 nucleotides: TGTGCCAGCAGCTTGGTCCCAGGACACAAGAAAGAGACCCAGTACTTC. This translates into CASSLVPGHKKETQYF.

This chain's CDR3 is CASTQGQGTYNEQFF. For the CDR3, the DNA is TGTGCCAGCACCCAGGGACAGGGTACCTACAATGAGCAGTTCTTC. This chain links TRBV28 with TRBJ2-1, with 9 positions matching TRBD1. The CDR3 totals 15 residues. After removal of 7 bases from V and 2 bases from J, the junction contained 6 bases not matched to a gene. Germline V gene data show CDR1 as MDHEN and CDR2 as SYDVKM.

The V call is TRBV7-2, the J call TRBJ2-1; D possibly corresponds to TRBD2 (6 bases). The germline CDR1 and CDR2 sequences are SGHTA and FQGNSA. Trimming removed 3 bases at V and 5 bases at J, with 14 bases between. CDR3 length: 15 residues. This chain's CDR3 is CASSFPGLNHNEQFF. The DNA for the CDR3 is TGTGCCAGCAGCTTCCCGGGACTTAATCACAATGAGCAGTTCTTC.

The V call is TRBV18, the J call TRBJ1-5, with D uncertain. V lost 3 bases, J lost 4 bases, and 16 bases lay in between. Germline-derived CDR1 and CDR2 are KGHSH and LQKENI. This CDR3 has 16 residues. The CDR3 DNA reads TGTGCCAGCTCACCCTTGGCACAGCAAGGAAATCAGCCCCAGCATTTT. Protein: CASSPLAQQGNQPQHF.

The J gene is TRBJ1-3, the V gene TRBV9; D is possibly TRBD1 (6 bases). The germline V and J ends were trimmed by 4 bases and 2 bases, with 16 bases remaining between them. The CDR3 length is 16 residues. Per the germline V gene, CDR1 is SGDLS and CDR2 is YYNGEE. The CDR3 here is CASSPRTEATGNTIYF. In DNA form, the CDR3 reads TGTGCCAGCAGCCCGCGGACAGAGGCAACTGGAAACACCATATATTTT.

This clone was recorded only once. This chain joins TRBV10-3 and TRBJ2-1; D gene unclear. The CDR3 extends over 12 amino acids. Trimming removed 3 bases from V and 9 bases from J, with 9 bases in between. Germline CDR1 is ENHRY and CDR2 is SYGVKD. DNA for the CDR3: TGTGCCATCAGTGACTTAGGGTCTGAGCAGTTCTTC. Protein product: CAISDLGSEQFF.

The chain employs TRBV7-9 and TRBJ1-4; no definite D call. Germline CDR1 reads SEHNR; CDR2 reads FQNEAQ (reference sequence). Trimming took 0 bases from V and 8 from J, leaving 16 bases between them. The CDR3 extends over 16 amino acids. CDR3 loop: CASSLASGSTHEKLFF. CDR3 sequence (DNA): TGTGCCAGCAGCTTAGCGTCGGGGTCTACCCACGAAAAACTGTTTTTT.

V is TRBV30 and J is TRBJ2-3, with a possible D match to TRBD2 (6 bases). The V gene lost 2 bases and the J gene lost 0 bases, with 12 bases spanning the gap. CDR1 GTSNPN and CDR2 SVGIG come from the germline V gene (reference sequence). This CDR3 region has 15 residues. The CDR3 is CAWSILGTSTDTQYF. CDR3 nucleotide sequence: TGTGCCTGGAGTATTCTAGGGACTAGCACAGATACGCAGTATTTT.

The chain combines TRBV10-3 with TRBJ2-3; D is unresolved. The CDR3 has 16 residues. V dropped 4 bases and J dropped 2 bases, with 16 bases sitting between them. Germline V gives CDR1 ENHRY, CDR2 SYGVKD. CDR3 coding DNA: TGTGCCATCAGTGCTGCCCGGGTCAGCCCCACAGATACGCAGTATTTT. Translated: CAISAARVSPTDTQYF.

The CDR3 region is CASSYLGLYGYTF. For the CDR3, the DNA is TGTGCCAGCAGTTACTTAGGACTTTATGGCTACACCTTC. This chain joins TRBV6-6 and TRBJ1-2; no firm D call. The ends were cut back, 1 base at V and 5 bases at J, with 8 bases in the middle. Per the germline V gene, CDR1 is MNHNY and CDR2 is SVGAGI (reference sequence). This CDR3 comprises 13 residues.

This chain uses TRBV2 with TRBJ1-5, with TRBD1 as a possible D gene (6 bases). The CDR3 contains 16 residues. CDR1 and CDR2 from the germline V gene are SNHLY and FYNNEI. Between the trimmed V and J ends, which lost 6 bases and 3 bases, there was a span of 18 bases. The CDR3 loop is CASRTDRSPSNQPQHF. Here the CDR3 DNA reads TGTGCCAGCAGAACGGACAGAAGTCCCTCCAATCAGCCCCAGCATTTT.

V usage is TRBV5-1 and J usage is TRBJ2-5; D is perhaps TRBD1 (7 bases). The germline gives CDR1 SGHRS, CDR2 YFSETQ. This CDR3 spans 15 amino acids. Trimming pared 0 bases from V and 2 bases from J, leaving 11 bases between. The CDR3 spells CASSLGAGQQETQYF. CDR3 nucleotides: TGCGCCAGCAGCTTGGGGGCGGGACAGCAAGAGACCCAGTACTTC.

Only a few counts were recorded for this clone. The J gene is TRBJ1-1, the V gene TRBV28, with unresolved D. CDR3 size: 13 residues. The germline CDR1 and CDR2 sequences are MDHEN and SYDVKM. Trimming took 4 bases from V and 4 from J, leaving 10 bases between them. This CDR3 reads CASSWALGTEAFF. DNA for the CDR3: TGTGCCAGCAGTTGGGCGCTGGGCACTGAAGCTTTCTTT.

As for this clone: This sample includes further DNA sequences coding for the same CDR3. The V and J genes are TRBV7-2 and TRBJ2-5; TRBD2 agrees at 7 bases. The V and J ends lost 4 bases and 4 bases, in that order; junction bases with no gene match: 0. CDR3 size: 12 residues. Looked up from germline, CDR1 is SGHTA and CDR2 is FQGNSA. The CDR3: CASSSGGETQYF. DNA of the CDR3: TGTGCCAGCAGCTCGGGAGGAGAGACCCAGTACTTC.

The genes are TRBV9 and TRBJ2-7, with D perhaps being TRBD1 or TRBD2 (5 bases each). Germline V gives CDR1 SGDLS, CDR2 YYNGEE. The CDR3 loop spans 12 amino acids. V was pared by 7 bases and J by 6 bases, with 14 bases between. The CDR3 bases are TGTGCCAGCGGGGTTAGGGACGGCGAGCAGTACTTC. It translates to CASGVRDGEQYF.

CDR3 loop: CASSESGTGLKNIQYF. The CDR3 DNA follows: TGTGCCAGCAGTGAATCCGGGACAGGGCTTAAAAACATTCAGTACTTC. The J gene is TRBJ2-4, the V gene TRBV2; 9 bases match TRBD1. CDR3 length equals 16 residues. Trimming removed 2 bases from V and 4 bases from J; junction bases left unmatched: 6. Germline CDR1 reads SNHLY; CDR2 reads FYNNEI.

Turning to this clone: A junction boundary mismatches the germline segment, possibly from a read error. The chain recombines TRBV10-3 with TRBJ2-6, with D unresolved. Germline lookup yields CDR1 ENHRY and CDR2 SYGVKD. The CDR3 runs to 17 residues. The CDR3 coding sequence is TGTGCCGTCAGTGAGTCCCACCCCAGCTCTGGGGCCAACGTCCTGACTTTC. Protein: CAVSESHPSSGANVLTF.

The CDR3 DNA follows: TGTGCCAGCAGCTTGGAAGGGTCAGTGAACACCGGGGAGCTGTTTTTT. Translated, it gives CASSLEGSVNTGELFF. The V and J genes are TRBV5-5 and TRBJ2-2; D not resolved. The CDR3 consists of 16 residues. Germline V gene sequence: CDR1 SGHKS, CDR2 YYEKEE (reference sequence). The ends were cut back, 0 bases at V and 1 base at J, with 10 bases in the middle.

Here the CDR3 DNA reads TGTGCCAGCTCACCTCTCGGACAGACAGCTCAAGGCACTGAAGCTTTCTTT. Protein: CASSPLGQTAQGTEAFF. This chain joins TRBV18 and TRBJ1-1; maybe TRBD1 (6 bases). Germline V gives CDR1 KGHSH, CDR2 LQKENI. The CDR3 length is 17 residues. The V end lost 3 bases, the J end lost 4 bases, and 21 bases lay between the germline ends.

The rearrangement links TRBV5-4 to TRBJ1-4, with D possibly being TRBD1 (5 bases). CDR1 is SGHNT and CDR2 is YYREEE in the germline V gene (reference sequence). The CDR3 covers 14 residues. Trimming took 0 bases from V and 5 from J, leaving 8 bases between them. CDR3: CASSLDRRNEKLFF. The CDR3 region has the DNA TGTGCCAGCAGCTTGGACAGGAGAAATGAAAAACTGTTTTTT.

J is TRBJ2-5 and V is TRBV6-1; a possible D gene is TRBD1 (6 bases). Trimming took 5 bases from V and 4 from J, leaving 17 bases between them. This CDR3 comprises 15 residues. The germline V gene encodes CDR1 MNHNS and CDR2 SASEGT. Written as DNA, the CDR3 is TGTGCCAGCAGTCTTCGATTGCCCAGGGGAGAGACCCAGTACTTC. It is translated as CASSLRLPRGETQYF.

About this clone: Other DNA sequences in this specimen translate into the identical CDR3. This chain uses TRBV30 with TRBJ1-5; the D gene is possibly TRBD1 (5 bases). Trimming took off 0 bases at V and 2 bases at J, with 11 bases between the two ends. This CDR3 spans 15 amino acids. From germline, CDR1 is GTSNPN and CDR2 SVGIG (reference sequence). The CDR3 is CAWSVRGSGNQPQHF. CDR3 coding DNA: TGTGCCTGGAGTGTACGGGGCTCGGGCAATCAGCCCCAGCATTTT. Supplemented by reference TRBV30 and TRBJ1-5, the full variable domain reads SQTIHQWPATLVQPVGSPLSLECTVEGTSNPNLYWYRQAAGRGLQLLFYSVGIGQISSEVPQNLSASRPQDRQFILSSKKLLLSDSGFYLCAWSVRGSGNQPQHFGDGTRLSIL.

The chain employs TRBV2 and TRBJ2-7, with 9 bases that match TRBD2. V was pared by 6 bases and J by 0 bases, with 9 bases of the junction left unmatched. The germline gives CDR1 SNHLY, CDR2 FYNNEI. The CDR3 extends over 16 amino acids. CDR3 DNA sequence: TGTGCCAGCAGCCTCTTAGCGGGGGCCTTCTCCTACGAGCAGTACTTC. Translated: CASSLLAGAFSYEQYF.

Remarks on this clone: The sample holds other DNA sequences that translate to the same CDR3. This chain joins TRBV30 and TRBJ2-1, with D perhaps TRBD1 (6 bases). The CDR3 extends over 13 amino acids. Germline CDR1 GTSNPN, CDR2 SVGIG (reference sequence). With 3 bases removed from V and 3 bases from J, the gap between germline ends came to 9 bases. CDR3: CAWSRDNYNEQFF. For the CDR3, the DNA is TGTGCCTGGAGCAGGGACAACTACAATGAGCAGTTCTTC.

Worth noting for this clone: The sample holds other DNA sequences that translate to the same CDR3. The chain links TRBV28 to TRBJ2-3; D is ambiguous. Germline CDR1 MDHEN, CDR2 SYDVKM. The V end was cut by 3 bases, the J end by 5 bases, with 6 bases between. The CDR3 spans 12 residues. CDR3 coding DNA: TGTGCCAGCAGTTTGGGGAAAGATACGCAGTATTTT. This sequence encodes CASSLGKDTQYF.